The T cell receptor (beta chain) described here comes from a study of T-cell memory formation after mild COVID-19. Findings and caveats of the study: What remained unconfirmed was the SARS-CoV-2 specificity of second-wave clones peaking on day 37.

Each CDR3 protein gets one entry after TCRdb re-called the 5' RACE reads with MiXCR. The repertoire holds 130,000 to 150,000 distinct CDR3 sequences, roughly 21% seen once, with 2% to 2.5% in the top ten. On this clonotype itself: Its antigen is undetermined.

This sequence was found in an adult woman who had mild COVID-19 (a few samples of this study predate the infection). Cell type and time point are not known. The source material was PBMCs or a T cell subset sorted from them (not recorded which).

This CDR3 reads CAISEPKPTGPAKETQYF. The CDR3 nucleotides are TGTGCCATCAGTGAACCGAAGCCGACAGGCCCGGCTAAGGAGACCCAGTACTTC. The rearrangement links TRBV10-3 to TRBJ2-5; TRBD1 is a possible D gene (6 bases). V lost 3 bases to trimming and J lost 5 bases, with 25 bases between them. In germline, CDR1 is ENHRY, CDR2 SYGVKD. The CDR3 contains 18 residues.